This TCR beta chain was documented in a study of blood T cell repertoires in COVID-19. Study details: From the United States, Italy and Spain came samples of acute and convalescent COVID-19. PBMCs, B-cell-depleted T cells, or T cells provided the cDNA or gDNA that made up the material.

Trimming cost V 2 bases and J 8 bases, with 15 bases left between them. The CDR3 has 14 residues. Germline V gene lookup returns CDR1 MNHEY and CDR2 SMNVEV (reference sequence). In the source study's methods: Amplification of reference gene primers was used by the study to estimate nucleated cell counts. Using immunoSEQ multiplex PCR, the repertoire was profiled, and TCRdb retains in-frame clones only, with some absent. The V and J calls and clone size come from that table; D and trimming were worked out from the DNA. The sample yields about 78,000 clones, approximately 86% seen once. The source is a man aged 50 to 59 with active or convalescent COVID-19. The chain recombines TRBV27 with TRBJ1-2; D might be TRBD1 (5 bases). Sequencing was done on a sample of peripheral blood. The CDR3 DNA is TGTGCCAGCAGTTTAAAGGGGCGCCTCGGGGGCTACACCTTC. Its translation is CASSLKGRLGGYTF.